Sequencing of this T cell receptor beta chain was carried out in a study of T cells in Graves' hyperthyroidism and ophthalmopathy. CDR3 size: 18 residues. Germline CDR1 and CDR2: ENHRY and SYGVKD. Not enrolled were patients with uncontrolled infection, other autoimmune disease, pregnancy or lactation. RNA transcripts provided the source from which TCR beta CDR3 regions were amplified. The HTBI primer set served for first-round RT-PCR of the TCR CDR3. TCRdb reanalysed the multiplex PCR reads using MiXCR and keeps one entry per CDR3 protein. This sample has over 700,000 distinct CDR3 sequences, with approximately 36% found just once. This clonotype was observed a few times. Compared with germline, one end of the junction differs, possibly owing to a read error.

The gene calls are TRBV10-3 and TRBJ2-6; 9 bases fit TRBD1. This sequence was found in a woman aged 40 to 50 with Graves' hyperthyroidism. Sequencing used blood. CDR3 sequence reads: CASSLPGQGHPGANVLTF. The CDR3 bases are TGTGCCAGCAGTCTCCCGGGACAGGGCCATCCTGGGGCCAACGTCCTGACTTTC.